This TCR beta chain was profiled in a study of OX40 agonist ivuxolimab in advanced cancers. Sequencing used immunoSEQ multiplex PCR; TCRdb keeps in-frame clones, though not all of them. The sample yields 45,000 to 70,000 clones, roughly 84% seen once. Worth noting for this clone: Its specificity is not known.

Regarding the study as a whole: Near-lowest levels of clonal expansion characterized partial responders at 0.1-3.0 mg/kg.

V shed 6 bases and J 3 bases; nucleotides not matched to a gene: 4. The CDR3 extends over 13 amino acids. Germline CDR1 and CDR2: MNHEY and SMNVEV (reference sequence). The chain joins TRBV27 to TRBJ2-7, with 8 bases matching TRBD1. The material was CD4+ or CD8+ T cells sorted from blood, obtained in a trial of the OX40 agonist ivuxolimab. The sequence was collected from an adult with an advanced solid tumor such as melanoma, head and neck, liver or kidney cancer. The chain's CDR3 is CASSPDRGYEQYF. The CDR3 coding sequence is TGTGCCAGCAGCCCCGACAGGGGCTACGAGCAGTACTTC.